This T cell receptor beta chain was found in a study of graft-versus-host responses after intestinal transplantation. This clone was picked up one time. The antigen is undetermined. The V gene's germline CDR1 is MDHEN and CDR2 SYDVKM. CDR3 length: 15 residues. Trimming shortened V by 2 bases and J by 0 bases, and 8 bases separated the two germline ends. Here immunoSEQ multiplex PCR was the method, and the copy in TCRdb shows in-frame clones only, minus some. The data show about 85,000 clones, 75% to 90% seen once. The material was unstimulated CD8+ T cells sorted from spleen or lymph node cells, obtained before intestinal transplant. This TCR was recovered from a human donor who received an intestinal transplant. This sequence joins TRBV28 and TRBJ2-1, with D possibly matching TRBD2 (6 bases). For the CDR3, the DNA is TGTGCCAGCAGTTTAGCGGGAAGCTCCTACAATGAGCAGTTCTTC. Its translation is CASSLAGSSYNEQFF. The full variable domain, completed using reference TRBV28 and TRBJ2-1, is DVKVTQSSRYLVKRTGEKVFLECVQDMDHENMFWYRQDPGLGLRLIYFSYDVKMKEKGDIPEGYSVSREKKERFSLILESASTNQTSMYLCASSLAGSSYNEQFFGPGTRLTVL.